One sample yielded the 7 T cell receptor beta chains listed below, sequenced in a study of response to subunit inactivated influenza vaccine. Via MiXCR, TCRdb re-called the RT-PCR reads, giving one row per CDR3 protein. The repertoire holds roughly 650,000 distinct CDR3 sequences, with 14% as singletons. The sample consisted of PBMCs from blood, taken roughly 15 days before vaccination. All receptors derive from a man between 50 and 59 years old who received an inactivated influenza vaccine.

Note on this clonotype: One end of the junction fails to match germline, which may point to a read error. This chain connects TRBV28 to TRBJ2-7; 8 bases are shared with TRBD1. Germline CDR1 MDHEN, CDR2 SYDVKM. The CDR3 length is 13 residues. The CDR3 sequence: CAGSAGGIYEQYF. Written as DNA, the CDR3 is TGTGCCGGCAGTGCAGGGGGCATCTACGAGCAGTACTTC.

This chain links TRBV6-2 or TRBV6-3 with TRBJ2-6; D ambiguous. Trimming pared 10 bases from V and 8 bases from J, leaving 9 bases between. The germline V gene encodes CDR1 MNHEY and CDR2 SVGEGT. This CDR3 has 11 amino acids. The CDR3 bases are TGTGCCACGCTCAGGACCAACGTCCTGACTTTC. Translating gives CATLRTNVLTF.

The CDR3, as DNA: TGCGCCAGCAGCGGGGACAGTCCTCAAGCCAAAAACATTCAGTACTTC. Its protein is CASSGDSPQAKNIQYF. J is TRBJ2-4 and V is TRBV5-1; 7 positions match TRBD1. This CDR3 contains 16 residues. The V and J ends lost 4 bases and 0 bases, in that order; junction bases with no gene match: 7. The V gene's germline CDR1 is SGHRS and CDR2 YFSETQ.

This clonotype turned up a few times. V usage is TRBV5-1 and J usage is TRBJ2-7; TRBD1 matches at 7 bases. The V and J ends lost 0 bases and 2 bases, in that order; junction bases with no gene match: 8. This CDR3 spans 16 amino acids. The V gene's germline CDR1 is SGHRS and CDR2 YFSETQ. The CDR3 loop reads CASSLVSQGLPYEQYF. In DNA, the CDR3 is TGCGCCAGCAGCTTGGTGTCACAGGGGCTCCCCTACGAGCAGTACTTC.

About this clonotype itself: Sequence at one end of the junction differs from germline and may be a read error. The chain couples TRBV20-1 to TRBJ1-6; D possibly corresponds to TRBD1 (5 bases). The CDR3 loop spans 14 amino acids. Germline V CDR1 and CDR2: DFQATT, SNEGSKA (reference sequence). CDR3 protein: CSVTRLQENSPLPF. The CDR3 bases are TGCAGTGTAACTCGGTTACAGGAAAATTCACCCCTCCCCTTT.

This clonotype has a count of ten or more. The chain couples TRBV15 to TRBJ1-5; the D gene is possibly TRBD1 (5 bases). The germline CDR1 and CDR2 sequences are LNHNV and YYDKDF (reference sequence). V lost 3 bases to trimming and J lost 7 bases, with 13 bases between them. This CDR3 is built from 14 residues. Written as DNA, the CDR3 is TGTGCCACCAGCAGTCCAGGGAGGTTACAGCCCCAGCATTTT. Translation: CATSSPGRLQPQHF.

There are many counts of this clonotype. The chain couples TRBV12-3 or TRBV12-4 to TRBJ1-4; tentatively, D is TRBD1 (5 bases). Trimming cost V 5 bases and J 6 bases, with 13 bases left between them. The CDR3 length is 14 residues. The CDR3 DNA sequence: TGTGCCAGCAGTCCCCGGGACGGAGATGAAAAACTGTTTTTT. Translation: CASSPRDGDEKLFF.